This TCR beta chain was recorded in a study of response to subunit inactivated influenza vaccine. Study-wide results and caveats: With each seasonal influenza vaccination, the authors suggested, few new T cells are recruited.

Worth noting for this clonotype: What it recognizes is unknown.

Germline V gene sequence: CDR1 MNHEY, CDR2 SVGEGT. V lost 4 bases and J lost 7; bases outside the gene matches: 11. The CDR3 covers 17 residues. Each CDR3 protein gets one entry after TCRdb re-called the RT-PCR reads with MiXCR. The sample includes around 320,000 distinct CDR3 sequences, 20% to 25% of them seen just once. The TCR originated in a man between 50 and 75 years old who received an inactivated influenza vaccine. The material was PBMCs from blood, obtained less than 22 months after vaccination. The V and J genes are TRBV6-2 or TRBV6-3 and TRBJ1-6; 9 nucleotides match TRBD1. CDR3 DNA: TGTGCCAGCAGTTCCACCGGGACAGGGAAGGCCAATTCACCCCTCCACTTT. Translated, it gives CASSSTGTGKANSPLHF.